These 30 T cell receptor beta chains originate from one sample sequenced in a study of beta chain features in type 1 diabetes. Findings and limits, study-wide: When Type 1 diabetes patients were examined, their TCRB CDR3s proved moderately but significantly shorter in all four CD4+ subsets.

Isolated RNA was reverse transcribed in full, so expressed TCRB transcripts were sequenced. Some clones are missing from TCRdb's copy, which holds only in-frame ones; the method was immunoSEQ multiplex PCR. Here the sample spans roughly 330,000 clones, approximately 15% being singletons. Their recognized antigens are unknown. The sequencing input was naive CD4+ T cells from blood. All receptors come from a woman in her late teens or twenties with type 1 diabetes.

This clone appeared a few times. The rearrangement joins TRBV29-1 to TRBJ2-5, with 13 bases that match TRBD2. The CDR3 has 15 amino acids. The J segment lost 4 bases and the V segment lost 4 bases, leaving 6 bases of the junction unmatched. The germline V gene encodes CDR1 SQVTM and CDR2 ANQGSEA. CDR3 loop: CSVGTSGSLGETQYF. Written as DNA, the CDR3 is TGCAGCGTTGGGACTAGCGGGAGTTTGGGAGAGACCCAGTACTTC.

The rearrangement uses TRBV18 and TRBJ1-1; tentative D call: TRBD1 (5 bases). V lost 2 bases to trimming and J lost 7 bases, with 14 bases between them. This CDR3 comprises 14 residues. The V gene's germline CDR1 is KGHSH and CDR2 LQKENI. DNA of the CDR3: TGTGCCAGCTCACCAGCAAATCAGGGCAGTGAAGCTTTCTTT. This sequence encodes CASSPANQGSEAFF.

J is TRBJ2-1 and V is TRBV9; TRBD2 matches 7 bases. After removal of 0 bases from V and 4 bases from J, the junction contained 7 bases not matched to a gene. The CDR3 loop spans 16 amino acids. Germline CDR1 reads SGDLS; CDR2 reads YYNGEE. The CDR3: CASSVGAGAQYNEQFF. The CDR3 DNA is TGTGCCAGCAGCGTAGGGGCGGGAGCTCAGTACAATGAGCAGTTCTTC.

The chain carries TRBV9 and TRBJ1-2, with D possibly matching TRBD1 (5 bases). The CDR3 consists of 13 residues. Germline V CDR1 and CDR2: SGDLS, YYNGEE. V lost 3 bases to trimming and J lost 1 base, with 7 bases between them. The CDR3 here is CASSADSNYGYTF. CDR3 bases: TGTGCCAGCAGCGCCGACAGTAACTATGGCTACACCTTC.

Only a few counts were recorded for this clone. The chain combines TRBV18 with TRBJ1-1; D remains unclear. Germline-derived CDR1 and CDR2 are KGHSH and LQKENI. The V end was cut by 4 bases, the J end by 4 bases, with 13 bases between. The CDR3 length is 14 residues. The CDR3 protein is CASSQRTEVTEAFF. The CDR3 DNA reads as TGTGCCAGCTCACAACGCACAGAAGTCACTGAAGCTTTCTTT.

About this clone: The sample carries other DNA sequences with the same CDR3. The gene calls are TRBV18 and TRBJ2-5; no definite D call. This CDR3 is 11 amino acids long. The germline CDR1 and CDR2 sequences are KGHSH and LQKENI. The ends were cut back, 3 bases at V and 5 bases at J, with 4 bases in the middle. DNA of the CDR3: TGTGCCAGCTCACCTCTGGAGACCCAGTACTTC. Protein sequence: CASSPLETQYF.

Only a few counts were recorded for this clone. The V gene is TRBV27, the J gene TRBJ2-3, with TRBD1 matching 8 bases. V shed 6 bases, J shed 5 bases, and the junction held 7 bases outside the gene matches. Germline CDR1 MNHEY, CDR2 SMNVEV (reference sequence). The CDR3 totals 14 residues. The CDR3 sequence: CASRAQGAGDTQYF. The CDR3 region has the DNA TGTGCCAGCAGAGCCCAGGGGGCTGGAGATACGCAGTATTTT.

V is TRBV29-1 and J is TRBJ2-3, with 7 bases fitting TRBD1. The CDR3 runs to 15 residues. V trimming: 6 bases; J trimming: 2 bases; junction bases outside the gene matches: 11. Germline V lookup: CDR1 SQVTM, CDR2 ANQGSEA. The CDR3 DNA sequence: TGCAGCGTCAGAGGACAGGCAGGGTTCACAGATACGCAGTATTTT. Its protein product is CSVRGQAGFTDTQYF.

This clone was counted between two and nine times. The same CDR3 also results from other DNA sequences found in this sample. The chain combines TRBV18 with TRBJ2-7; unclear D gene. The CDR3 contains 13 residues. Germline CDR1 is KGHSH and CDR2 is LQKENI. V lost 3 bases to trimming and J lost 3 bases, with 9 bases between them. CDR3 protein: CASSPGGNYEQYV. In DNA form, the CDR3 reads TGTGCCAGCTCACCTGGCGGTAACTACGAGCAGTACGTC.

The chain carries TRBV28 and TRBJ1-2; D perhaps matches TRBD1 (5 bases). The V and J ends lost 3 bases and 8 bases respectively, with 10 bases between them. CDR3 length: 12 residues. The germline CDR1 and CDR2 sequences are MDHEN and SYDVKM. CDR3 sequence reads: CASSLVTEGYTF. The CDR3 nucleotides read TGTGCCAGCAGTTTGGTGACAGAGGGCTACACCTTC.

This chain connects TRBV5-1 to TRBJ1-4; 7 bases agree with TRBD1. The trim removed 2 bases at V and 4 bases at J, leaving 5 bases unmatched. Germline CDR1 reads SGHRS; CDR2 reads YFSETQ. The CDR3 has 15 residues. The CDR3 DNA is TGCGCCAGCAGCTTTACAGGGGCCCTTAATGAAAAACTGTTTTTT. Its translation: CASSFTGALNEKLFF.

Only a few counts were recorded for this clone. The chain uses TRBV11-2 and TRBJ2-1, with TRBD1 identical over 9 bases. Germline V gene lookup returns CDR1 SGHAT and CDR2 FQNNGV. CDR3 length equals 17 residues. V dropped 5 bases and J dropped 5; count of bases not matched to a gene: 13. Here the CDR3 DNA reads TGTGCCAGCAGCCCTGAACCCCGGGACAGGGTACACAATGAGCAGTTCTTC. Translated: CASSPEPRDRVHNEQFF.

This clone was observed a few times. The CDR3: CASSLFARTGQETQYF. The CDR3 DNA follows: TGTGCCAGCAGCTTATTTGCCCGGACAGGACAAGAGACCCAGTACTTC. The chain has TRBV7-2 and TRBJ2-5; TRBD1 aligns across 7 bases. The CDR3 totals 16 residues. Germline V gene sequence: CDR1 SGHTA, CDR2 FQGNSA. Losses at the gene ends were 2 bases for V and 2 bases for J; bases not matched to a gene: 8.

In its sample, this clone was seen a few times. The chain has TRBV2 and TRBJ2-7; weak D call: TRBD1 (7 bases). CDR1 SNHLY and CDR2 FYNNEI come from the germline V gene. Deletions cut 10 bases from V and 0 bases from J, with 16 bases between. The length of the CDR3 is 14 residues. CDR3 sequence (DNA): TGTGCCATCAGGAGGGGGCTGAGCTCCTACGAGCAGTACTTC. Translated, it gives CAIRRGLSSYEQYF.

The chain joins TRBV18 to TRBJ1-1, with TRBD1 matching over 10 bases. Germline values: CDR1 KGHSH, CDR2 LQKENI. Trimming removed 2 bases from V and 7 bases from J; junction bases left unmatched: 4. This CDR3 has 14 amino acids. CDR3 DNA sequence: TGTGCCAGCTCACCAAGACAGGGGGCTTTTGAAGCTTTCTTT. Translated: CASSPRQGAFEAFF.

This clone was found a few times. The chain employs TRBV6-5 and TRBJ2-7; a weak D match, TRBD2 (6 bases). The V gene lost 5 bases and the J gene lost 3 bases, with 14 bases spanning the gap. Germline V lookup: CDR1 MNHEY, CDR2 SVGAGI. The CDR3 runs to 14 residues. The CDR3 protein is CASSRDSRGYEQYV. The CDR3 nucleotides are TGTGCCAGCAGTCGGGACTCCCGCGGCTACGAGCAGTACGTC.

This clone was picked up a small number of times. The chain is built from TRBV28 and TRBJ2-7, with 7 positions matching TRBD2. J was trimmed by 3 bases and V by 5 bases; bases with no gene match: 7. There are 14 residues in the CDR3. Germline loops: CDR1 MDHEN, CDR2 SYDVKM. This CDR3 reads CASSPPAGRYEQYF. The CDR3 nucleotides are TGTGCCAGCAGTCCCCCAGCGGGGCGCTACGAGCAGTACTTC.

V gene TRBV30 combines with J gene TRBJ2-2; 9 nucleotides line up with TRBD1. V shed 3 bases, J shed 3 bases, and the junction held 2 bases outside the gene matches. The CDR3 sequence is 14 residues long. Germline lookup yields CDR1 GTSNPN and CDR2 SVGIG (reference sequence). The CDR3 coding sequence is TGTGCCTGGAGGGGACAGGGATACACCGGGGAGCTGTTTTTT. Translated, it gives CAWRGQGYTGELFF.

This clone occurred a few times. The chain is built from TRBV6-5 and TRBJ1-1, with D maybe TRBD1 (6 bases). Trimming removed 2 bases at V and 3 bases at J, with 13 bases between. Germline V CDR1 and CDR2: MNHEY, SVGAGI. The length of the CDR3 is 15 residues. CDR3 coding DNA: TGTGCCAGCAGTTACGGCCCAGGGGCCGACACTGAAGCTTTCTTT. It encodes CASSYGPGADTEAFF.

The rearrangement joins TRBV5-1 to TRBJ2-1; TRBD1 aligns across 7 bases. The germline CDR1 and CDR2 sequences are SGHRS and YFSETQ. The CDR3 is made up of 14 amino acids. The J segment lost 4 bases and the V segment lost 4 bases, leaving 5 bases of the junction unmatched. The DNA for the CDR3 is TGCGCCAGCAGCCGGGACAGACATTACAATGAGCAGTTCTTC. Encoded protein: CASSRDRHYNEQFF.

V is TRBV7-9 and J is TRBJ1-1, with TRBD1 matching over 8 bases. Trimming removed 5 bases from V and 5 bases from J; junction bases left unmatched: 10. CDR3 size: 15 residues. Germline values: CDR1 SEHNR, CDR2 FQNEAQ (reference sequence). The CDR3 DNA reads TGTGCCAGCAGCCCAGGGCAGGGGGCGGGAACTGAAGCTTTCTTT. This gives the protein CASSPGQGAGTEAFF.

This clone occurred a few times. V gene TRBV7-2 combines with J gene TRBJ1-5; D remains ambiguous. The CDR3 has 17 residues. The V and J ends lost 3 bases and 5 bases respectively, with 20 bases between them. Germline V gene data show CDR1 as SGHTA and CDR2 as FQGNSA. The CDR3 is CASSFGYGERWDQPQHF. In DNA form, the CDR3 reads TGTGCCAGCAGCTTCGGATATGGAGAACGGTGGGATCAGCCCCAGCATTTT.

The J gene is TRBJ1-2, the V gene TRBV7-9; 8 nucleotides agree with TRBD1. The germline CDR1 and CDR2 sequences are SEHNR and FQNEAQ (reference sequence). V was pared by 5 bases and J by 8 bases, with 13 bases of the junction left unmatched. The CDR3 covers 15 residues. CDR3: CASSRKDRGLSGYTF. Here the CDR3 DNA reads TGTGCCAGCAGCCGTAAAGACAGGGGACTCAGCGGCTACACCTTC.

This CDR3 is CASTPRTGNTGELFF. The CDR3 coding sequence is TGTGCCAGTACTCCTAGGACAGGGAACACCGGGGAGCTGTTTTTT. V usage is TRBV19 and J usage is TRBJ2-2, with 7 bases matching TRBD1. Trimming removed 7 bases from V and 1 base from J; junction bases left unmatched: 6. Germline values: CDR1 LNHDA, CDR2 SQIVND (reference sequence). This CDR3 is built from 15 residues.

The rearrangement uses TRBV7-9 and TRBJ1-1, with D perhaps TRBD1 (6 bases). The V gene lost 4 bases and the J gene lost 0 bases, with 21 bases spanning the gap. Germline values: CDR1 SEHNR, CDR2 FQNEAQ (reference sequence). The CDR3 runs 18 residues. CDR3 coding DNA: TGTGCCAGCAGCTCACCAAACGGACGGACAGCCCTGAACACTGAAGCTTTCTTT. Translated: CASSSPNGRTALNTEAFF.

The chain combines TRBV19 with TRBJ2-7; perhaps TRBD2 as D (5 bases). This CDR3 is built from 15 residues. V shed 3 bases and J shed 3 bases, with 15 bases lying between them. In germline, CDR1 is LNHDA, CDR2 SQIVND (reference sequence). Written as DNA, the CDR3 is TGTGCCAGTAGTATGCAGGCCCTCGGGGTCTACGAGCAGTACTTC. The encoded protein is CASSMQALGVYEQYF.

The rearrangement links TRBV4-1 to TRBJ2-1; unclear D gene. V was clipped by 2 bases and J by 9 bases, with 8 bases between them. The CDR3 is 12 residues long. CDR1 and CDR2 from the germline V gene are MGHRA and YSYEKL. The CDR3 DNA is TGCGCCAGCAGCCAATTGTTCGGTGAGCAGTTCTTC. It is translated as CASSQLFGEQFF.

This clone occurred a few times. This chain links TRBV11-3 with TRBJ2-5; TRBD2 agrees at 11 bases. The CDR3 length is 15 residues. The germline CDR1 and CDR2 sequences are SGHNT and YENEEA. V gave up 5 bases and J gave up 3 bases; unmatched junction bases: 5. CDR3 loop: CASSRGLAGKETQYF. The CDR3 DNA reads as TGTGCCAGCAGCCGAGGACTAGCGGGTAAAGAGACCCAGTACTTC. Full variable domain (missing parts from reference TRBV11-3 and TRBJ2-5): EAGVVQSPRYKIIEKKQPVAFWCNPISGHNTLYWYLQNLGQGPELLIRYENEEAVDDSQLPKDRFSAERLKGVDSTLKIQPAELGDSAVYLCASSRGLAGKETQYFGPGTRLLVL.

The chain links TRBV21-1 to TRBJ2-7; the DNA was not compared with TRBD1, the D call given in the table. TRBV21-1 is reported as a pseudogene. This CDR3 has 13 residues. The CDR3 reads CAQLGTGEREQYV. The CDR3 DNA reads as TGTGCCCAGCTAGGCACAGGGGAACGCGAGCAGTACGTC.

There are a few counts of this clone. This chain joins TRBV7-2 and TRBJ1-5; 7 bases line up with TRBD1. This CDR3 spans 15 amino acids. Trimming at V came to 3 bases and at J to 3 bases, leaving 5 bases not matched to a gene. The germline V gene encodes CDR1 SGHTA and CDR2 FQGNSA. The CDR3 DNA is TGTGCCAGCAGCTTTCTCGGGACAGCCAATCAGCCCCAGCATTTT. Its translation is CASSFLGTANQPQHF.